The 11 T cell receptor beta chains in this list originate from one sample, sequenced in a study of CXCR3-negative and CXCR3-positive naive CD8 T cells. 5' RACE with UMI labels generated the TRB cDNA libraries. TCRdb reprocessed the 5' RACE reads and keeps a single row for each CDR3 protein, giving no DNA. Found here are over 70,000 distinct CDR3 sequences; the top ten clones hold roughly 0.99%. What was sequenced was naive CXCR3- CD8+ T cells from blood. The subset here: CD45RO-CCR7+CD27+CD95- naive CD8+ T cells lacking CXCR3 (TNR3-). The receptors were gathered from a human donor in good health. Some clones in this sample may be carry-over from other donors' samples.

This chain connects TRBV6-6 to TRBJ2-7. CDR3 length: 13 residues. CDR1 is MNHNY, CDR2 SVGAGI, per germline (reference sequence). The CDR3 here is CASSYLRSHEQYF.

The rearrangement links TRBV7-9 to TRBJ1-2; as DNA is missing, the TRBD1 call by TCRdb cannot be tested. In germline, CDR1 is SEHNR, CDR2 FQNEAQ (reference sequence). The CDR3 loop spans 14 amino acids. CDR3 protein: CASSLTGGDYGYTF.

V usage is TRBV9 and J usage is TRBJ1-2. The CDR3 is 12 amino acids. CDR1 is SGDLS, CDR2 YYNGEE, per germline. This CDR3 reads CASSVQAGIYTF. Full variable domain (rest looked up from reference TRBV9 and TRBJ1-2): DSGVTQTPKHLITATGQRVTLRCSPRSGDLSVYWYQQSLDQGLQFLIQYYNGEERAKGNILERFSAQQFPDLHSELNLSSLELGDSALYFCASSVQAGIYTFGSGTRLTVV.

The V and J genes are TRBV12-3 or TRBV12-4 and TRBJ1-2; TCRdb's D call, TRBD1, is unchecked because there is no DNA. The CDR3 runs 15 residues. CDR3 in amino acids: CASSSDRPANCGYTF.

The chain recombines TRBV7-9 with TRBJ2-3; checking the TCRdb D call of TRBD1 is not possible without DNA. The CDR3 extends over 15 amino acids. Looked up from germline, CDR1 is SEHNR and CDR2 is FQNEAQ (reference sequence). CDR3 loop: CASSSEGGALDTQYF.

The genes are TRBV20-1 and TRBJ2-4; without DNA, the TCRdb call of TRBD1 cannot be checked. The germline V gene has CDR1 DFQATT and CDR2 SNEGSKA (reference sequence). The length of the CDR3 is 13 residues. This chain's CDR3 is CSARTGVGNIQYF.

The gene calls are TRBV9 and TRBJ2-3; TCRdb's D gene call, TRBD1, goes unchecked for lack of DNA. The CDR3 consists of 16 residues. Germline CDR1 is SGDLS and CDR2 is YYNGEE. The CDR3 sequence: CASSVEVDSFPDTQYF.

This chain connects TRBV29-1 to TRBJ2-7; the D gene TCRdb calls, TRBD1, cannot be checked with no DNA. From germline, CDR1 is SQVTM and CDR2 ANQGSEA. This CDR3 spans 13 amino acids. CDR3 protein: CSATGGDVSEQYF.

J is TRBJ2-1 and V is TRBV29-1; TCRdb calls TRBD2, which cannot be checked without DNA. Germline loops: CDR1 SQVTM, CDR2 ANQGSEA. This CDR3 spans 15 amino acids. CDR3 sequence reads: CSVDWQREPYNEQFF.

The chain's CDR3 is CASSVVTGGGYTF. The chain links TRBV9 to TRBJ1-2; TCRdb lists TRBD1, though no DNA is available to test this call. The length of the CDR3 is 13 residues. Germline V CDR1 and CDR2: SGDLS, YYNGEE.

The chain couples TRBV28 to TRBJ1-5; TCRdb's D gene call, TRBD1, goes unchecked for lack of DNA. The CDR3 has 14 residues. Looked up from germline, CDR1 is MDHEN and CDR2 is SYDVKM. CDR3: CASSRDRANQPQHF.